This T cell receptor (beta chain) was captured in a study of T cell repertoires in cytomegalovirus infection. Study summary: Public TCR beta signatures marked donors with CMV infection and the matching HLA.

With regard to this clonotype: Its specificity is not known.

TCRdb reprocessed the reads with MiXCR, giving one entry per CDR3 protein. The repertoire includes about 890,000 distinct CDR3 sequences, around 31% of them detected once, and roughly 13% sits in the top ten. The material was cultured CD8+ T cells from PBMCs, obtained from culture after CMV antigen stimulation. This TCR was sampled from a human donor in good health (CMV status not recorded). Some clones in this sample may be carry-over from other donors' samples.

In DNA form, the CDR3 reads TGTGCCAGTAGTATTACAGCTACTACTGAAGCTTTCTTT. Translated, it gives CASSITATTEAFF. This rearrangement joins TRBV19 to TRBJ1-1, with D unresolved. The ends were cut back, 3 bases at V and 5 bases at J, with 10 bases in the middle. CDR1 and CDR2 from the germline V gene are LNHDA and SQIVND (reference sequence). This CDR3 has 13 residues.